This TCR beta chain originates from a study of T-cell reconstitution after alpha-beta-depleted transplantation in children. Findings of the study overall: At around two months after transplant, the alpha-beta T cells were reportedly derived from several hundred expanded clones that came from non-depleted graft cells.

Remarks on this clonotype: Its specificity is not known.

There are 15 residues in the CDR3. The germline gives CDR1 MDHEN, CDR2 SYDVKM. V shed 4 bases and J 0 bases; nucleotides not matched to a gene: 3. Researchers prepared the TCRbeta library using unique molecular identifiers, the study reports. One entry per CDR3 protein, called by TCRdb with MiXCR from the PCR reads. The data show a few hundred thousand distinct CDR3 sequences, with roughly 26% seen just once and roughly 2.5% held by the top ten. Sample: PBMCs, taken before TCRalphabeta/CD19-depleted stem cell transplant. This TCR was sampled from a girl aged 2 to 9 with Fanconi anemia, due to receive a stem cell transplant. The chain recombines TRBV28 with TRBJ1-1, with 9 nucleotides matching TRBD1. The CDR3 loop is CASSSGTGMNTEAFF. The CDR3, as DNA: TGTGCCAGCAGTTCCGGGACAGGGATGAACACTGAAGCTTTCTTT.